This TCR beta chain was obtained from a study of blood T cell repertoires in COVID-19. Turning to the study itself: Collection of acute and convalescent COVID-19 samples took place in the United States, Italy and Spain.

Profiled with immunoSEQ multiplex PCR; TCRdb holds only in-frame clones, not every one. Of approximately 490,000 clones listed, about 90% were seen once; the top ten hold under 0.75%. Trimming removed 0 bases from V and 3 bases from J, with 12 bases in between. This CDR3 region has 15 residues. CDR1 and CDR2 (germline): MGHRA, YSYEKL. Clinical history reported by participants formed the basis on which cohorts were assigned. The source is a young woman who had recovered from COVID-19. The rearrangement links TRBV4-1 to TRBJ2-7, with a tentative D call TRBD1 (6 bases). The sample comprised PBMCs or T cells enriched from blood (not recorded which). CDR3 sequence: CASSQEKQGYYEQYF. Written as DNA, the CDR3 is TGCGCCAGCAGCCAAGAGAAACAGGGCTACTACGAGCAGTACTTC.